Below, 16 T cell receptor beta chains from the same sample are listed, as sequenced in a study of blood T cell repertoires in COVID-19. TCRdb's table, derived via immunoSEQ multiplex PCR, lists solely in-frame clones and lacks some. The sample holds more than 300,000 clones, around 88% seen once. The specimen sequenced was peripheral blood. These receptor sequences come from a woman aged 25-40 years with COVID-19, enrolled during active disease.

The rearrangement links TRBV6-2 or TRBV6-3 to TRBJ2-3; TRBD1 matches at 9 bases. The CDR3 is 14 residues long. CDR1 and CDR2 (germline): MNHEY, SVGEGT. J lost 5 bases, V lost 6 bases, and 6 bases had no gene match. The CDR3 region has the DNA TGTGCCAGCAGCGGGACAGGGAATGAAGATACGCAGTATTTT. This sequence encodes CASSGTGNEDTQYF.

Here the CDR3 DNA reads TGTGCCAGCAGTGGGAGGGGACTAGCGAACAATGAGCAGTTCTTC. Encoded protein: CASSGRGLANNEQFF. The J gene is TRBJ2-1, the V gene TRBV2, with TRBD2 identical over 10 bases. The CDR3 sequence is 15 residues long. Looked up from germline, CDR1 is SNHLY and CDR2 is FYNNEI. J was trimmed by 5 bases and V by 4 bases; bases with no gene match: 5.

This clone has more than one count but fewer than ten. This CDR3 is CASSRRDGEGTEAFF. The CDR3 nucleotides read TGTGCCAGCAGCCGACGGGATGGGGAGGGCACTGAAGCTTTCTTT. J is TRBJ1-1 and V is TRBV5-5, with D uncertain. The germline V and J ends were trimmed by 4 bases and 4 bases, with 17 bases remaining between them. The CDR3 length is 15 residues. CDR1 SGHKS and CDR2 YYEKEE come from the germline V gene (reference sequence).

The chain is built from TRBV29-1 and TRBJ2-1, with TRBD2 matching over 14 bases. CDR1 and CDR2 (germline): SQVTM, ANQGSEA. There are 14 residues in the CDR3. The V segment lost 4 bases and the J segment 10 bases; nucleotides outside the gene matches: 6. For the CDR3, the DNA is TGCAGCGTTGGGACTAGCGGGGGGACCCGCGAGCAGTTCTTC. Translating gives CSVGTSGGTREQFF.

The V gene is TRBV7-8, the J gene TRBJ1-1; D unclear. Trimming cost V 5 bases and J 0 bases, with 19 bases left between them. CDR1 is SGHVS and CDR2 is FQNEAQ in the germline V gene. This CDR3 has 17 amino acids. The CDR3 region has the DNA TGTGCCAGCAGCCATCGCATGTTTCGAGACATGAACACTGAAGCTTTCTTT. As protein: CASSHRMFRDMNTEAFF.

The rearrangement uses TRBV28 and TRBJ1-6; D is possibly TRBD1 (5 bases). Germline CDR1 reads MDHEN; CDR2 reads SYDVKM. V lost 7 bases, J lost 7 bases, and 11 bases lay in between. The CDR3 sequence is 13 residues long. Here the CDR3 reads CASTPGWNSPLHF. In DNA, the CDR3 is TGTGCCAGCACCCCAGGGTGGAATTCACCCCTCCACTTT.

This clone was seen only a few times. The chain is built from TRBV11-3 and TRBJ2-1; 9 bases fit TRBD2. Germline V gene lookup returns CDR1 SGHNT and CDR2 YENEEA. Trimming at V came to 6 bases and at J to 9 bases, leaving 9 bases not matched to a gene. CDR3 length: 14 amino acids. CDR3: CASSPSVSGGEQFF. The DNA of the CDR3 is TGTGCCAGCAGTCCTAGCGTTAGCGGGGGTGAGCAGTTCTTC.

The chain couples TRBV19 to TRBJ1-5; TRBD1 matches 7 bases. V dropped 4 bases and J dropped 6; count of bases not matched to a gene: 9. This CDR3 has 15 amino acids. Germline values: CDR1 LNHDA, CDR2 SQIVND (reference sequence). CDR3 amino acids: CASSTKTTGSQPQHF. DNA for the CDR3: TGTGCCAGTAGTACCAAAACGACAGGGAGTCAGCCCCAGCATTTT.

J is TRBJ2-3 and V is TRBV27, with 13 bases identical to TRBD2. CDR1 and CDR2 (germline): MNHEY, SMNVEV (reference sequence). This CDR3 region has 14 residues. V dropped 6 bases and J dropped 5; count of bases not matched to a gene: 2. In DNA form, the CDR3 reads TGTGCCAGCAGGACTAGCGGGGGGTTAGATACGCAGTATTTT. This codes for CASRTSGGLDTQYF.

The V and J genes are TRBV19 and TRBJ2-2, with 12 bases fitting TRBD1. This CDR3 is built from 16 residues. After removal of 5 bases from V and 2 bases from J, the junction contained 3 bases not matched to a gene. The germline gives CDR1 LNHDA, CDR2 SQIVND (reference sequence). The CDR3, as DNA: TGTGCCAGTAGTCGAGGGACAGGGGGCAACACCGGGGAGCTGTTTTTT. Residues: CASSRGTGGNTGELFF.

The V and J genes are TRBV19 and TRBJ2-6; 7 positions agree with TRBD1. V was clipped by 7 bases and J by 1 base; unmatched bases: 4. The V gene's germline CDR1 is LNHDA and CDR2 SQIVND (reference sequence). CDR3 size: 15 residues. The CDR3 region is CASTRTGSGANVLTF. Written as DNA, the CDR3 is TGTGCCAGTACCCGGACAGGATCTGGGGCCAACGTCCTGACTTTC.

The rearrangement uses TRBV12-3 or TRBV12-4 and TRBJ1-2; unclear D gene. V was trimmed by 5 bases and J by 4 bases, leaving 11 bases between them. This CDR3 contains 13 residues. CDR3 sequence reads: CASSELPGYGYTF. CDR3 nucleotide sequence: TGTGCCAGCAGTGAATTACCAGGCTATGGCTACACCTTC.

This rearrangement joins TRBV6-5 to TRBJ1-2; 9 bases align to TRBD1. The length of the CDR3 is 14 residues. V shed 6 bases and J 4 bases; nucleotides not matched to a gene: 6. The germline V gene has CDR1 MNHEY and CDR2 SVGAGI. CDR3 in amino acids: CASSLQGAFYGYTF. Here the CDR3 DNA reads TGTGCCAGCAGCTTACAGGGGGCGTTCTATGGCTACACCTTC.

CDR3 bases: TGTGCCAGCAGCTTCGGACAGTCGAATCAGCCCCAGCATTTT. Its translation is CASSFGQSNQPQHF. The gene calls are TRBV7-9 and TRBJ1-5; maybe TRBD1 (6 bases). CDR1 SEHNR and CDR2 FQNEAQ come from the germline V gene (reference sequence). The CDR3 contains 14 residues. V gave up 3 bases and J gave up 4 bases, with 10 bases separating them.

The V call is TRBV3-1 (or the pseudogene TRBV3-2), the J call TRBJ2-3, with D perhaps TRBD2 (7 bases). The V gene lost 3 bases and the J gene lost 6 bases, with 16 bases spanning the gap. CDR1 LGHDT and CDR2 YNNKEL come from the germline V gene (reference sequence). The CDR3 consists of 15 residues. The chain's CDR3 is CASSHRGGARDTQYF. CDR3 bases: TGTGCCAGCAGCCATCGTGGGGGGGCCCGGGATACGCAGTATTTT.

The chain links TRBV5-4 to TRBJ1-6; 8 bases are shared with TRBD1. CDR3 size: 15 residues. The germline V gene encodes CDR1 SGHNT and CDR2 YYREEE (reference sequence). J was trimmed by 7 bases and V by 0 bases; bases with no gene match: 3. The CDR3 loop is CASSLGTGINSPLHF. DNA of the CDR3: TGTGCCAGCAGCTTGGGGACAGGGATAAATTCACCCCTCCACTTT.